The subject of this entry is one T cell receptor beta chain. Its antigen is currently unknown. Given a much more abundant clone one base away, this may be a read error. Using a J-beta primer mix together with a sample-barcoded 5' primer, a second PCR was run for about 6 to 11 cycles. Each CDR3 protein gets one entry after TCRdb re-called the 5' RACE reads with MiXCR. The sample shows approximately 1,000,000 distinct CDR3 sequences, more than 30% of them seen only once. Trimming stripped 6 bases from V and 10 bases from J, with 13 bases between. The length of the CDR3 is 12 residues. The V gene's germline CDR1 is LGHNT and CDR2 FRNRAP. The source of the sample is a study of blood T cells in healthy people across ages. Study results and limitations: More naive CD4+ cells and higher diversity were found in long-lived than in aged donors.

All donors came from Russia, were Caucasian and healthy, and spanned ages about 6 to 100. The V call is TRBV12-5, the J call TRBJ2-1; D is unclear. Source material: blood. This clonotype originated in a young man in good health. The CDR3 bases are TGTGCTAGTGGCCCTATGACCTACGAGCAGTTCTTC. It codes for CASGPMTYEQFF.